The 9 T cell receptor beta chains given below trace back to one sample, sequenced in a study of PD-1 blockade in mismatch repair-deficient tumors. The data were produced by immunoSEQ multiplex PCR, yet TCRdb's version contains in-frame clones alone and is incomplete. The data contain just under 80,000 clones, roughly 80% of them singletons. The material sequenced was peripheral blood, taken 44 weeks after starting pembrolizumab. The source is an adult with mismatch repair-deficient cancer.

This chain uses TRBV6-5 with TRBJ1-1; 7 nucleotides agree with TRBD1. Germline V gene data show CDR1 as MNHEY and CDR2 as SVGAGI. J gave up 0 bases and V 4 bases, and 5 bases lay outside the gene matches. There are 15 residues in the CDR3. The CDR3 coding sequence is TGTGCCAGCAGTTTTGGACAGGCGATGAACACTGAAGCTTTCTTT. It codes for CASSFGQAMNTEAFF.

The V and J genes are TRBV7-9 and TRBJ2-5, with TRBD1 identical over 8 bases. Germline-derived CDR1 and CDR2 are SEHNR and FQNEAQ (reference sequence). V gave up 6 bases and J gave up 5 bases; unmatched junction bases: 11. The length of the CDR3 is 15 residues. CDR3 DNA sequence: TGTGCCAGCAGTCTTATTTCAGGGGGCCCCGAGACCCAGTACTTC. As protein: CASSLISGGPETQYF.

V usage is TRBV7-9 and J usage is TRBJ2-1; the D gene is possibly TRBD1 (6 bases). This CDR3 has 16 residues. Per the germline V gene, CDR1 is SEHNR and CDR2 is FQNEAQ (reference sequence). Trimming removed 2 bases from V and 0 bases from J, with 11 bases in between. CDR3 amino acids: CASSLKTGSSYNEQFF. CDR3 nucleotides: TGTGCCAGCAGCTTAAAAACAGGGAGCTCCTACAATGAGCAGTTCTTC.

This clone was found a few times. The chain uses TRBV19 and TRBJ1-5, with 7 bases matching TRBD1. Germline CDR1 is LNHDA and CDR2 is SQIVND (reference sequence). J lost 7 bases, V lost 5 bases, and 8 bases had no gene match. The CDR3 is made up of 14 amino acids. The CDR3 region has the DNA TGTGCCAGTAGTCAGGGGGGTTCGGGGCAGCCCCAGCATTTT. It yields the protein CASSQGGSGQPQHF. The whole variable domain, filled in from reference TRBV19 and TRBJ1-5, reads DGGITQSPKYLFRKEGQNVTLSCEQNLNHDAMYWYRQDPGQGLRLIYYSQIVNDFQKGDIAEGYSVSREKKESFPLTVTSAQKNPTAFYLCASSQGGSGQPQHFGDGTRLSIL.

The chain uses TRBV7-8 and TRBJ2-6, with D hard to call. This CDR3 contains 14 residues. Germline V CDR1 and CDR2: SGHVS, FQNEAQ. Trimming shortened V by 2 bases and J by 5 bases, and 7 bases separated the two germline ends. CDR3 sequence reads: CASSLTTRANVLTF. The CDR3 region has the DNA TGTGCCAGCAGCTTAACAACCCGGGCCAACGTCCTGACTTTC.

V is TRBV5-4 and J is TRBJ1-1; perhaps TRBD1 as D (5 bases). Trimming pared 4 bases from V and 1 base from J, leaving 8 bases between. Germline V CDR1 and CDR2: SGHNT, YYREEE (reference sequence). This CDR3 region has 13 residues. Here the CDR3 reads CASSSGQNTEAFF. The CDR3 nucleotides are TGTGCCAGCAGCAGCGGACAGAACACTGAAGCTTTCTTT.

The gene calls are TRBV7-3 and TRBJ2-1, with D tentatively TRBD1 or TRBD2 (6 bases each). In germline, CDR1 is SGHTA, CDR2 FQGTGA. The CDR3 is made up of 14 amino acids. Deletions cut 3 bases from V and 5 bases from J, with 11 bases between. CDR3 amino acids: CASSLGGSHNEQFF. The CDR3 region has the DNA TGTGCCAGCAGCTTGGGGGGCTCTCACAATGAGCAGTTCTTC.

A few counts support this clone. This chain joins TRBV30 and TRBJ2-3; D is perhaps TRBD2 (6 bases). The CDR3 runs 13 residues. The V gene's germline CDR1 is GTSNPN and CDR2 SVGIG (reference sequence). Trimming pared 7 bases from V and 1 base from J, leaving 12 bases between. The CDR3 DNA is TGTGCCTCCAAACAGCGGGGCACAGATACGCAGTATTTT. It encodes CASKQRGTDTQYF.

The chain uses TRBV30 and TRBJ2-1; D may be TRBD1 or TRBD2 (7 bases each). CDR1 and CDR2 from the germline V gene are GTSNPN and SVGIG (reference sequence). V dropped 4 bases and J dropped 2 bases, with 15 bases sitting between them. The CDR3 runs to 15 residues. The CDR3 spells CAWNAGGGPYNEQFF. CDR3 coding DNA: TGTGCCTGGAATGCAGGGGGAGGGCCCTACAATGAGCAGTTCTTC.